The 19 T cell receptor beta chains given below trace back to one sample, sequenced in a study of blood T cell repertoires in COVID-19. Sequencing used immunoSEQ multiplex PCR; TCRdb keeps in-frame clones, though not all of them. The profile covers around 270,000 clones, with 80% to 90% appearing a single time and 4% to 5% taken by the ten largest. Source material: peripheral blood. Every receptor here comes from a man in his 60s with acute or convalescent COVID-19.

This sequence joins TRBV10-3 and TRBJ2-6; maybe TRBD1 (5 bases). Trimming removed 3 bases from V and 1 base from J, with 7 bases in between. Germline values: CDR1 ENHRY, CDR2 SYGVKD. CDR3 length: 15 amino acids. The CDR3 sequence: CAISEGVSGANVLTF. The CDR3 DNA sequence: TGTGCCATCAGTGAAGGGGTATCTGGGGCCAACGTCCTGACTTTC.

The chain links TRBV12-3 or TRBV12-4 to TRBJ1-6; D is unresolved. V was pared by 6 bases and J by 8 bases, with 11 bases between. The CDR3 sequence is 13 residues long. For the CDR3, the DNA is TGTGCCAGCAGCTCCGGAGGAGATTCACCCCTCCACTTT. Translating it yields CASSSGGDSPLHF.

This clone was seen more than once but under ten times. The chain uses TRBV18 and TRBJ1-1; unclear D gene. V was shortened by 4 bases and J by 1 base, with 16 bases between the two germline ends. Germline V gene sequence: CDR1 KGHSH, CDR2 LQKENI. The CDR3 contains 16 residues. The CDR3: CASSRTLDMGNTEAFF. As DNA, the CDR3 is TGTGCCAGCTCACGCACCTTAGACATGGGGAACACTGAAGCTTTCTTT.

The V and J genes are TRBV7-6 and TRBJ2-7, with D tentatively TRBD1 (6 bases). Germline V gene data show CDR1 as SGHVS and CDR2 as FNYEAQ. V dropped 3 bases and J dropped 2 bases, with 14 bases sitting between them. This CDR3 region has 15 residues. The CDR3 reads CASSFSQGWTYEQYF. The DNA for the CDR3 is TGTGCCAGCAGCTTTTCACAGGGTTGGACCTACGAGCAGTACTTC.

This clone was picked up one time. The J gene is TRBJ1-1, the V gene TRBV6-5; TRBD1 matches at 7 bases. The CDR3 has 13 residues. Germline trimming cut 4 bases from V and 7 bases from J; bases unmatched to any gene: 6. The germline gives CDR1 MNHEY, CDR2 SVGAGI. Written as DNA, the CDR3 is TGTGCCAGCAGTTTTCTGAGGACAGGTGAAGCTTTCTTT. Protein: CASSFLRTGEAFF.

Concerning this clone itself: Within the sample, other DNA sequences also encode this same CDR3. The rearrangement joins TRBV29-1 to TRBJ2-5; possible D gene TRBD2, 6 bases. V was pared by 6 bases and J by 2 bases, with 7 bases between. CDR1 is SQVTM and CDR2 is ANQGSEA in the germline V gene. The CDR3 is 11 amino acids. CDR3 in DNA: TGCAGCGTGGGGGGACAAGAGACCCAGTACTTC. Protein product: CSVGGQETQYF.

The V and J genes are TRBV5-4 and TRBJ2-1, with 9 bases aligning to TRBD1. The CDR3 runs 16 residues. Germline loops: CDR1 SGHNT, CDR2 YYREEE (reference sequence). Trimming took 5 bases from V and 6 from J; bases not matched to a gene: 12. CDR3 nucleotide sequence: TGTGCCAGCAGATCTCTCGCGGGACAGGGCGTCAATGAGCAGTTCTTC. Translation: CASRSLAGQGVNEQFF.

As regards this clone: Different DNA sequences within this sample yield the same CDR3. V and J are TRBV5-1 and TRBJ2-1, with D unclear. The CDR3 contains 12 residues. Germline CDR1 is SGHRS and CDR2 is YFSETQ. V gave up 0 bases and J gave up 9 bases, with 7 bases separating them. Here the CDR3 DNA reads TGCGCCAGCAGCTTGGAGGCAGGTGAGCAGTTCTTC. This encodes CASSLEAGEQFF.

This clone has only one observation. The V gene is TRBV10-3, the J gene TRBJ1-2; 9 bases are shared with TRBD1. The CDR3 totals 12 residues. The V segment lost 8 bases and the J segment 5 bases; nucleotides outside the gene matches: 3. Per germline, CDR1 ENHRY and CDR2 SYGVKD. CDR3 in amino acids: CAIRQGVYGYTF. The CDR3 nucleotides read TGTGCCATCCGACAGGGGGTTTATGGCTACACCTTC.

CDR3 nucleotide sequence: TGTGCCAGCAGCCAAGGCACAGGGCCTTATGGCTACACCTTC. It is translated as CASSQGTGPYGYTF. V usage is TRBV3-1 (or the pseudogene TRBV3-2) and J usage is TRBJ1-2; tentative D call: TRBD1 (6 bases). Germline loops: CDR1 LGHDT, CDR2 YNNKEL (reference sequence). The CDR3 totals 14 residues. V lost 1 base to trimming and J lost 5 bases, with 11 bases between them.

This rearrangement joins TRBV10-3 to TRBJ2-7; D possibly corresponds to TRBD1 (5 bases). The length of the CDR3 is 15 residues. Per the germline V gene, CDR1 is ENHRY and CDR2 is SYGVKD. V dropped 6 bases and J dropped 4 bases, with 19 bases sitting between them. The CDR3 sequence: CAIRSEGEKIYEQYF. The DNA for the CDR3 is TGTGCCATCAGGAGCGAAGGGGAAAAAATTTACGAGCAGTACTTC.

The rearrangement joins TRBV6-2 or TRBV6-3 to TRBJ2-7; D is unclear. Germline CDR1 reads MNHEY; CDR2 reads SVGEGT. Trimming cost V 3 bases and J 6 bases, with 15 bases left between them. CDR3 length equals 14 residues. The CDR3 bases are TGTGCCAGCAGTTATAGTACTATAAGGAGCGAGCAGTACTTC. Translated: CASSYSTIRSEQYF.

The chain uses TRBV9 and TRBJ2-7; D is possibly TRBD2 (5 bases). V was cut by 3 bases and J by 2 bases, with 12 bases left in between. The germline CDR1 and CDR2 sequences are SGDLS and YYNGEE. The CDR3 totals 14 residues. The CDR3 region is CASSADGGTYEQYF. The DNA for the CDR3 is TGTGCCAGCAGCGCGGACGGAGGAACCTACGAGCAGTACTTC.

The chain joins TRBV7-2 to TRBJ2-7; 8 bases agree with TRBD1. This CDR3 is 17 amino acids long. Per germline, CDR1 SGHTA and CDR2 FQGNSA. V lost 0 bases, J lost 3 bases, and 10 bases stayed unmatched. As DNA, the CDR3 is TGTGCCAGCAGCTTAGCCCGCCCTAGGACAGGGTACTACGAGCAGTACTTC. Translating gives CASSLARPRTGYYEQYF. Full variable domain (missing parts from reference TRBV7-2 and TRBJ2-7): GAGVSQSPSNKVTEKGKDVELRCDPISGHTALYWYRQSLGQGLEFLIYFQGNSAPDKSGLPSDRFSAERTGGSVSTLTIQRTQQEDSAVYLCASSLARPRTGYYEQYFGPGTRLTVT.

The chain links TRBV19 to TRBJ1-1; the D gene is possibly TRBD1 (5 bases). Germline V gives CDR1 LNHDA, CDR2 SQIVND (reference sequence). The CDR3 extends over 12 amino acids. Trimming took off 6 bases at V and 5 bases at J, with 10 bases between the two ends. CDR3 region: CASSPQETEAFF. The CDR3 DNA follows: TGTGCCAGTAGCCCACAGGAGACTGAAGCTTTCTTT.

The rearrangement uses TRBV6-6 and TRBJ2-2; 9 positions agree with TRBD1. CDR3 length equals 19 residues. Germline-derived CDR1 and CDR2 are MNHNY and SVGAGI (reference sequence). With 5 bases clipped from V and 4 bases from J, the junction kept 17 bases outside the gene matches. The CDR3 bases are TGTGCCAGCAGTCCTCTCTGGGACAGGGTAATATCGGGCACCGGGGAGCTGTTTTTT. It translates to CASSPLWDRVISGTGELFF.

The CDR3 region has the DNA TGCGCCAGCAGCGTTGCAGGACTAGCGGGGGGCCCGCGCACAGATACGCAGTATTTT. As protein: CASSVAGLAGGPRTDTQYF. V usage is TRBV5-1 and J usage is TRBJ2-3; 14 positions agree with TRBD2. The CDR3 runs to 19 residues. CDR1 is SGHRS and CDR2 is YFSETQ in the germline V gene. V dropped 4 bases and J dropped 1; count of bases not matched to a gene: 11.

The V and J genes are TRBV5-1 and TRBJ1-4, with 7 bases matching TRBD1. Trimming took 4 bases from V and 5 from J; bases not matched to a gene: 8. This CDR3 has 15 amino acids. Germline CDR1 SGHRS, CDR2 YFSETQ. In nucleotides, the CDR3 is TGCGCCAGCAGCCCGGCGGGACAGCGGAATGAAAAACTGTTTTTT. It specifies CASSPAGQRNEKLFF. Complete variable domain (other parts from reference TRBV5-1 and TRBJ1-4): KAGVTQTPRYLIKTRGQQVTLSCSPISGHRSVSWYQQTPGQGLQFLFEYFSETQRNKGNFPGRFSGRQFSNSRSEMNVSTLELGDSALYLCASSPAGQRNEKLFFGSGTQLSVL.

This clone was found once. The rearrangement links TRBV27 to TRBJ1-3; 8 bases agree with TRBD1. In germline, CDR1 is MNHEY, CDR2 SMNVEV (reference sequence). This CDR3 is 16 amino acids long. With V trimmed by 6 bases and J by 0 bases, 7 bases remained unmatched. The CDR3 region has the DNA TGTGCCAGCAGCGCCGGGACAGGCTCCTCTGGAAACACCATATATTTT. Encoded protein: CASSAGTGSSGNTIYF.